The clone carrying this T cell receptor (beta chain) occurred many times. Its cognate antigen is unknown. The CDR3 has 15 residues. Trimming removed 8 bases at V and 3 bases at J, with 18 bases between. Germline assignment: CDR1 SNHLY and CDR2 FYNNEI. The data were taken from a study of naive and memory T cell subsets. Ligated cDNA underwent four rounds of PCR with nested alpha and beta constant region primers and SP2. For blood and skin samples, reverse transcription used TCR alpha and beta constant primers. TCRdb re-called the 5' RACE reads through MiXCR, storing one row per CDR3 protein. The data show approximately 58,000 distinct CDR3 sequences, around 7.7% seen once. TCR cDNA received a 3' ligated oligonucleotide that carried a UMI. RNA was extracted from approximately 2.6 ml of whole blood of healthy adults. Cells were not sorted; total RNA input targeted 1 to 1000 ng. Whole-study findings and limits: TCR transcript changes with activation or differentiation may affect this RNA method.

The source of this sequence is a male donor in good health. The chain employs TRBV2 and TRBJ2-3; D is undetermined. CDR3 DNA: TGTGCCAGCGGCCTCAACTGGGTAGGGACAGATACGCAGTATTTT. Translated: CASGLNWVGTDTQYF.